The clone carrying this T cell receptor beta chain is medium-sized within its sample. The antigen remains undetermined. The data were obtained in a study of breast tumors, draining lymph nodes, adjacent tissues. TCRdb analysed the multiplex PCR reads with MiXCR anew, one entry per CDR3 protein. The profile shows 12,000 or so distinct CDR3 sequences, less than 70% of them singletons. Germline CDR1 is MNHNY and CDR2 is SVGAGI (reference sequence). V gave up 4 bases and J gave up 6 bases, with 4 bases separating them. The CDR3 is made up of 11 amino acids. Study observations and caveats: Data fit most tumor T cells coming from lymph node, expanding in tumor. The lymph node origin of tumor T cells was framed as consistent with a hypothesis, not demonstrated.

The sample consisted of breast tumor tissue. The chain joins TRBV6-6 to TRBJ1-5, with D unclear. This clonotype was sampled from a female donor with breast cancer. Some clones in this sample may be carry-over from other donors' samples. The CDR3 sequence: CASSSGQPQHF. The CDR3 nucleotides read TGTGCCAGCAGTTCGGGTCAGCCCCAGCATTTT.